This is a list of T cell receptor beta chains from one sample in a study of blood T cell repertoires in COVID-19. The method was immunoSEQ multiplex PCR; TCRdb's version includes in-frame clones alone and lacks a portion of them. The sample holds some 200,000 clones, roughly 87% seen once. Sample: peripheral blood. All receptors come from a woman aged 18-30 years who had recovered from COVID-19. The CDR3 runs from the conserved cysteine through the conserved F or W. The D gene is left open where the match is weak. A clone size is listed for some rows: how often the clone was seen (once, few, many), or a class if it is expanded.

v_call	d_call	j_call	clone_size	cdr3_nt	cdr3_aa
TRBV13	-	TRBJ1-2	-	TGTGCCAGCAGCTTCTACGCCGAATATGGCTACACCTTC	CASSFYAEYGYTF
TRBV28	-	TRBJ1-5	-	TGTGCCAGCAGTTTAACCCGGCGGACAGCCTTGGGGTATGGCAATCAGCCCCAGCATTTT	CASSLTRRTALGYGNQPQHF
TRBV6-5	-	TRBJ1-2	-	TGTGCCAGCAGTTATGGGGCCAGGGGAACTTATGGCTACACCTTC	CASSYGARGTYGYTF
TRBV6-5	TRBD1	TRBJ1-2	-	TGTGCCAGCAGTTACCTGACAGGGTTAGGCTACACCTTC	CASSYLTGLGYTF
TRBV2	-	TRBJ2-5	-	TGTGCCAGCAGTGTTAGCCTACAAGAGACCCAGTACTTC	CASSVSLQETQYF
TRBV6-2/TRBV6-3	-	TRBJ2-1	once	TGTGCCAGCAGTTCCTTCTTCTCCGACACAGGTAACAATGAGCAGTTCTTC	CASSSFFSDTGNNEQFF
TRBV29-1	TRBD1	TRBJ1-2	once	TGCAGCGTTGACGGGTGGGACAGGGCCTATGGCTACACCTTC	CSVDGWDRAYGYTF
TRBV19	TRBD2	TRBJ2-3	-	TGTGCCAGTAGTATCCAGAGCGGGGGGCCCACAGATACGCAGTATTTT	CASSIQSGGPTDTQYF
TRBV14	TRBD1	TRBJ2-6	-	TGTGCCAGCAGCAGGGGGCTTGGGGCCAACGTCCTGACTTTC	CASSRGLGANVLTF
TRBV21-1	-	TRBJ1-6	-	TGTGCCAGCAGCAAAGAGGGGACAGGGGGCGAGTCCTATAATTCACCCCTCCACTTT	CASSKEGTGGESYNSPLHF
TRBV27	-	TRBJ2-1	-	TGTGCCAGCAGTTTCGGCGGGTTTAAGCACAATGAGCAGTTCTTC	CASSFGGFKHNEQFF
TRBV19	-	TRBJ1-5	-	TGTGCCAGTAGTGTTGGAGGGGCCCCCAATCAGCCCCAGCATTTT	CASSVGGAPNQPQHF
TRBV29-1	TRBD1	TRBJ2-1	-	TGCAGCGTTGAAGGGACAGGGACTTACAATGAGCAGTTCTTC	CSVEGTGTYNEQFF
TRBV29-1	-	TRBJ2-7	-	TGCAGCGTTGAAGGCGGTGGAGGTGCCTACGAGCAGTACTTC	CSVEGGGGAYEQYF
TRBV7-2	-	TRBJ1-5	-	TGTGCCAGCAGCCGCCGGGGGGTGCCACCGCATTTT	CASSRRGVPPHF
TRBV6-5	-	TRBJ2-2	-	TGTGCCAGCAGTTACCTCAGGGTCGGGGAGCTGTTTTTT	CASSYLRVGELFF
TRBV11-2	-	TRBJ2-7	-	TGTGCCAGCAGCCCCCAGGTGAGGGAGAGGGACGAGCAGTACTTC	CASSPQVRERDEQYF
TRBV7-3	TRBD1	TRBJ2-7	-	TGTGCCAGCAGCTTAGAGGACAGGGGGTATTACGAGCAGTACTTC	CASSLEDRGYYEQYF
TRBV10-3	TRBD1	TRBJ2-5	once	TGTGCCATCAGTGGAGACAGGGGGCAAGAGACCCAGTACTTC	CAISGDRGQETQYF
TRBV11-2	-	TRBJ2-2	-	TGTGCCAGCAGCTTTTCGGGAACCCGCACCGGGGAGCTGTTTTTT	CASSFSGTRTGELFF
TRBV25-1	TRBD2	TRBJ2-5	once	TGTGCCAGCACCGGACTAGCGGGACTAGAGACCCAGTACTTC	CASTGLAGLETQYF
TRBV19	-	TRBJ2-1	-	TGTGCCAGTAGTATCCCCCCCGGACTCAACAATGAGCAGTTCTTC	CASSIPPGLNNEQFF
TRBV19	-	TRBJ2-7	-	TGTGCCAGTAGTCCCGGACATTGGACAACCCCCTACGAGCAGTACTTC	CASSPGHWTTPYEQYF
TRBV7-9	TRBD1	TRBJ1-1	-	TGTGCCAGTCAGGGGGACACTGAAGCTTTCTTT	CASQGDTEAFF
TRBV24-1	TRBD2	TRBJ2-5	-	TGTGCCACCAGCCTTCCTAGCGGGGCTCAAGAGACCCAGTACTTC	CATSLPSGAQETQYF
TRBV15	-	TRBJ1-5	-	TGTGCCACCAGCAGAGGTAAAGGGTTAGCGCAGCCCCAGCATTTT	CATSRGKGLAQPQHF
TRBV2	-	TRBJ2-7	-	TGTGCCAGCAGTGTAGACTACGAGCAGTACTTC	CASSVDYEQYF
TRBV4-2	-	TRBJ1-4	-	TGTGCCAGCAGACTCATAACAGGCGCAACTAATGAAAAACTGTTTTTT	CASRLITGATNEKLFF
TRBV29-1	-	TRBJ1-4	-	TGCAGCGTCGCCCGGGGAGGGACGCTGGCAACTAATGAAAAACTGTTTTTT	CSVARGGTLATNEKLFF
TRBV7-9	-	TRBJ2-3	-	TGTGCCAACACCTTACTATTACCAGATACGCAGTATTTT	CANTLLLPDTQYF
TRBV14	TRBD1	TRBJ1-2	few	TGTGCCAGCAGCACCCGGACAGGGGGATTCTATGGCTACACCTTC	CASSTRTGGFYGYTF
TRBV5-1	TRBD1	TRBJ2-3	-	TGCGCCAGCAGCCCCCGGGACAGCAGCACAGATACGCAGTATTTT	CASSPRDSSTDTQYF
TRBV5-5	-	TRBJ1-5	-	TGTGCCAGCAGCTTGGGACAAATCAATCAGCCCCAGCATTTT	CASSLGQINQPQHF
TRBV5-6	-	TRBJ1-2	-	TGTGCCAGCAGCTTGAGCGGGCCTAGCTATGGCTACACCTTC	CASSLSGPSYGYTF
TRBV19	TRBD2	TRBJ2-1	once	TGTGCCAGTAGTCCCGAAAGGGGCGTTAGCGGGAGATTGTACAATGAGCAGTTCTTC	CASSPERGVSGRLYNEQFF
TRBV5-4	TRBD1	TRBJ1-1	-	TGTGCCAGCAGCTTTACCCTAGGCTATGGGACAGGGGGAAACACTGAAGCTTTCTTT	CASSFTLGYGTGGNTEAFF
TRBV19	TRBD2	TRBJ2-1	-	TGTGCCAGTAGTATGCTAGCGGGAGGAAACTACAATGAGCAGTTCTTC	CASSMLAGGNYNEQFF
TRBV19	TRBD1	TRBJ2-5	-	TGTGCCAGTAGTTCGACAGGGAGAGAGACCCAGTACTTC	CASSSTGRETQYF
TRBV11-3	TRBD2	TRBJ2-2	few	TGTGCCAGCAGCTTTACTCCGGGAGGGACCGGGGAGCTGTTTTTT	CASSFTPGGTGELFF
TRBV7-2	-	TRBJ1-2	-	TGTGCCAGCAGCCTAGGCGGGAGGGCTAACTATGGCTACACCTTC	CASSLGGRANYGYTF
TRBV7-3	TRBD2	TRBJ2-3	-	TGTGCCAGCAGCCAAAGAGCTGACGGGAGGGCTACAGATACGCAGTATTTT	CASSQRADGRATDTQYF